The T cell receptor (beta chain) described here comes from a study of cytomegalovirus exposure and HLA in healthy donors. Notes on the study in general: Serostatus for CMV was the only available immune exposure information.

About this clone: The target antigen is unknown.

The germline V gene has CDR1 SGHRS and CDR2 YFSETQ. CDR3 length: 15 residues. Trimming pared 7 bases from V and 2 bases from J, leaving 16 bases between. Both 60 Vbeta primers and 13 Jbeta primers went into the PCR. Method: immunoSEQ multiplex PCR; TCRdb's copy keeps in-frame clones and lacks some. The table records roughly 120,000 clones, roughly 80% of them present only once. The sequence was obtained from a man younger than 45 in good health and CMV-seropositive. V is TRBV5-1 and J is TRBJ2-1; tentative D call: TRBD1 (5 bases). The sample taken for sequencing was PBMCs. Written as DNA, the CDR3 is TGCGCCAGCCGTAACCGACAGAATACCTACAATGAGCAGTTCTTC. Protein sequence: CASRNRQNTYNEQFF. The complete variable domain, with remaining parts taken from reference TRBV5-1 and TRBJ2-1, reads KAGVTQTPRYLIKTRGQQVTLSCSPISGHRSVSWYQQTPGQGLQFLFEYFSETQRNKGNFPGRFSGRQFSNSRSEMNVSTLELGDSALYLCASRNRQNTYNEQFFGPGTRLTVL.